The 28 T cell receptor beta chains in this list originate from one sample, sequenced in a study of CD8+CD57+ T cells in acquired aplastic anemia. By flow cytometry, patients selected for sequencing had shown an expansion of CD8+CD57+ cells. Both TCR beta VDJ combination and CDR3 sequence profiling were carried out. Genomic DNA was the template for this profiling. TCRdb re-analysed the reads in MiXCR, keeping a single row per CDR3 protein. The repertoire includes approximately 220,000 distinct CDR3 sequences, roughly 53% of them detected once, and just under 20% sits in the top ten. Sample: sorted CD4+, CD8+, or CD8+CD57+ T cells (not recorded which) from PBMCs. The receptors come from a human donor with aplastic anemia.

This rearrangement joins TRBV7-3 to TRBJ1-2; TRBD1 is a possible D gene (5 bases). The germline V gene has CDR1 SGHTA and CDR2 FQGTGA. The CDR3 totals 14 residues. V dropped 6 bases and J dropped 6 bases, with 17 bases sitting between them. The CDR3 reads CASSYSSGPDGYTF. The CDR3 DNA reads as TGTGCCAGCAGTTACTCGTCAGGGCCAGATGGCTACACCTTC.

The chain recombines TRBV2 with TRBJ1-2; 7 nucleotides match TRBD1. J gave up 7 bases and V 2 bases, and 7 bases lay outside the gene matches. The germline CDR1 and CDR2 sequences are SNHLY and FYNNEI. The CDR3 runs to 14 residues. CDR3 bases: TGTGCCAGCAGTGAACAGGGGGTGGTGGGTGGCTACACCTTC. It is translated as CASSEQGVVGGYTF.

J is TRBJ1-6 and V is TRBV2; D possibly corresponds to TRBD1 (5 bases). There are 14 residues in the CDR3. With 10 bases removed from V and 6 bases from J, the gap between germline ends came to 16 bases. Germline V gene lookup returns CDR1 SNHLY and CDR2 FYNNEI. Here the CDR3 DNA reads TGTGCCAACACCAACGCAGGGAGTAATTCACCCCTCCACTTT. This gives the protein CANTNAGSNSPLHF.

About this clonotype: The conserved closing phenylalanine or tryptophan is absent in this CDR3, likely reflecting a read error. V gene TRBV6-1 combines with J gene TRBJ1-5, with D possibly matching TRBD1 (5 bases). The CDR3 spans 18 residues. Per germline, CDR1 MNHNS and CDR2 SASEGT. The germline V and J ends were trimmed by 3 bases and 3 bases, with 21 bases remaining between them. CDR3 residues: CASSEKRGRDGVNQPQHL. The CDR3 DNA reads as TGTGCCAGCAGTGAGAAGAGGGGCAGGGATGGTGTCAATCAGCCCCAGCATCTT.

On this clonotype: It may be a read error: a sequence one base away is much more abundant. This chain connects TRBV3-1 to TRBJ2-7, with TRBD2 identical over 10 bases. Germline lookup yields CDR1 LGHDT and CDR2 YNNKEL (reference sequence). This CDR3 region has 11 residues. The CDR3 loop is CVSGRGYEQYF. In DNA form, the CDR3 reads TGTGTCAGCGGGAGGGGGTACGAGCAGTACTTC.

The CDR3 DNA follows: TGTGCCAGCAGAACAGGAGGAAGGACTGAAGCTTTCTTT. It encodes CASRTGGRTEAFF. The chain combines TRBV25-1 with TRBJ1-1; D may be TRBD1 (5 bases). The V gene lost 6 bases and the J gene lost 5 bases, with 13 bases spanning the gap. Germline V gene lookup returns CDR1 MGHDK and CDR2 SYGVNS. This CDR3 contains 13 residues.

V usage is TRBV4-3 and J usage is TRBJ2-1, with D uncertain. In germline, CDR1 is LGHNA, CDR2 YSLEER. Trimming took 0 bases from V and 6 from J, leaving 12 bases between them. The CDR3 consists of 15 residues. CDR3 sequence: CASSQDRLGSNEQFF. For the CDR3, the DNA is TGCGCCAGCAGCCAAGATCGCCTAGGGTCCAATGAGCAGTTCTTC.

This clonotype was counted at least ten times. This chain uses TRBV5-1 with TRBJ2-1, with D possibly TRBD2 on 6 matching bases. This CDR3 spans 13 amino acids. From germline, CDR1 is SGHRS and CDR2 YFSETQ. Trimming took 4 bases from V and 8 from J, leaving 13 bases between them. The CDR3 here is CASSGRLGDEQFF. The CDR3 coding sequence is TGCGCCAGCAGCGGCAGACTAGGGGATGAGCAGTTCTTC.

This clonotype was seen repeatedly, ten times or more. V and J are TRBV12-3 or TRBV12-4 and TRBJ2-3; D might be TRBD1 or TRBD2, each matching 5 bases. The V end lost 3 bases, the J end lost 0 bases, and 13 bases lay between the germline ends. The CDR3 is made up of 16 amino acids. The CDR3 DNA reads TGTGCCAGCAGTTTTTATCATGGGACCAGCACAGATACGCAGTATTTT. Encoded protein: CASSFYHGTSTDTQYF.

This clonotype was counted a few times. This chain links TRBV20-1 with TRBJ2-3; D tentatively fits TRBD1 or TRBD2 (5 bases each). V was trimmed by 6 bases and J by 12 bases, leaving 16 bases between them. Germline-derived CDR1 and CDR2 are DFQATT and SNEGSKA (reference sequence). The CDR3 is made up of 11 amino acids. This CDR3 is CSARDGARQYF. CDR3 sequence (DNA): TGCAGTGCCCGGGACGGGGCTAGACAGTATTTT.

This clonotype was observed at least ten times. The chain couples TRBV12-3 or TRBV12-4 to TRBJ2-7; the D call may be TRBD1 or TRBD2 (5 bases each). Trimming removed 5 bases from V and 6 bases from J, with 14 bases in between. The CDR3 is 13 amino acids. This chain's CDR3 is CASSPGAGSEQYF. The CDR3 region has the DNA TGTGCCAGCAGTCCCGGGGCAGGGTCCGAGCAGTACTTC.

The gene calls are TRBV4-3 and TRBJ1-3, with D unresolved. CDR1 is LGHNA, CDR2 YSLEER, per germline. Trimming took off 2 bases at V and 3 bases at J, with 5 bases between the two ends. The CDR3 extends over 13 amino acids. CDR3 nucleotide sequence: TGCGCCAGCAGCCAACACAATGGAAACACCATATATTTT. It yields the protein CASSQHNGNTIYF.

For this clonotype: A much larger clone lies one base from this, so it may be a read error. V usage is TRBV29-1 and J usage is TRBJ2-3, with 8 positions matching TRBD2. CDR3 length: 15 amino acids. The germline gives CDR1 SQVTM, CDR2 ANQGSEA. DNA of the CDR3: TGCAGCGCTGAAGGGCCGGGAGGGAACACAGATACGCAGTATTTT. Translated, it gives CSAEGPGGNTDTQYF.

The chain uses TRBV20-1 and TRBJ1-5; D unclear. Germline values: CDR1 DFQATT, CDR2 SNEGSKA (reference sequence). The CDR3 loop spans 12 amino acids. Trimming took off 0 bases at V and 5 bases at J, with 5 bases between the two ends. CDR3 DNA sequence: TGCAGTGCTAGAGATAATTATCAGCCCCAGCATTTT. Translating it yields CSARDNYQPQHF.

The rearrangement uses TRBV6-1 and TRBJ2-5; TRBD1 is a possible D gene (5 bases). CDR1 and CDR2 (germline): MNHNS, SASEGT. The CDR3 loop spans 12 amino acids. V lost 5 bases to trimming and J lost 6 bases, with 10 bases between them. As DNA, the CDR3 is TGTGCCAGCAGTCCCCAGGGCAAGACCCAGTACTTC. It encodes CASSPQGKTQYF.

The table lists this clonotype with many counts. This rearrangement joins TRBV5-6 to TRBJ2-3; D is ambiguous. Germline CDR1 SGHDT, CDR2 YYEEEE. V was shortened by 2 bases and J by 10 bases, with 11 bases between the two germline ends. The CDR3 spans 12 residues. The CDR3 region has the DNA TGTGCCAGCAGCTTCTCAAGAGGAGCGCAGTATTTT. Translated: CASSFSRGAQYF. The full variable domain, completed using reference TRBV5-6 and TRBJ2-3, is DAGVTQSPTHLIKTRGQQVTLRCSPKSGHDTVSWYQQALGQGPQFIFQYYEEEERQRGNFPDRFSGHQFPNYSSELNVNALLLGDSALYLCASSFSRGAQYFGPGTRLTVL.

CDR3: CAWSLKGAGGYTF. CDR3 coding DNA: TGTGCCTGGTCTTTGAAAGGGGCGGGTGGCTACACCTTC. The genes are TRBV30 and TRBJ1-2; maybe TRBD1 (5 bases). Trimming removed 5 bases at V and 7 bases at J, with 17 bases between. This CDR3 has 13 residues. Germline CDR1 reads GTSNPN; CDR2 reads SVGIG (reference sequence).

This clonotype showed up just once. The gene calls are TRBV20-1 and TRBJ1-1, with D hard to call. This CDR3 region has 13 residues. CDR1 is DFQATT, CDR2 SNEGSKA, per germline (reference sequence). The ends were cut back, 3 bases at V and 1 base at J, with 9 bases in the middle. The chain's CDR3 is CSASKTGNTEAFF. Here the CDR3 DNA reads TGCAGTGCTAGTAAAACCGGGAACACTGAAGCTTTCTTT.

This clonotype was observed a few times. The V and J genes are TRBV10-3 and TRBJ1-5; 7 nucleotides line up with TRBD1. There are 14 residues in the CDR3. The trim removed 4 bases at V and 3 bases at J, leaving 3 bases unmatched. Germline lookup yields CDR1 ENHRY and CDR2 SYGVKD. CDR3 DNA sequence: TGTGCCATCAGTGGGGACAGATCCAATCAGCCCCAGCATTTT. Its protein is CAISGDRSNQPQHF.

The table lists this clonotype with a few counts. This chain uses TRBV5-4 with TRBJ2-3; 7 bases fit TRBD2. This CDR3 has 17 residues. The V gene end was trimmed by 4 bases and the J gene end by 1 base; junction bases not matched to a gene: 12. Germline CDR1 SGHNT, CDR2 YYREEE (reference sequence). The CDR3 reads CASSTKVGGGRTDTQYF. CDR3 coding DNA: TGTGCCAGCAGCACCAAAGTCGGGGGAGGGCGCACAGATACGCAGTATTTT.

This clonotype was observed many times. The genes are TRBV11-1 and TRBJ2-1; D possibly corresponds to TRBD2 (6 bases). Between the trimmed V and J ends, which lost 3 bases and 7 bases, there was a span of 13 bases. The CDR3 spans 14 residues. CDR1 is SGHAT and CDR2 is FQDESV in the germline V gene (reference sequence). The CDR3 nucleotides are TGTGCCAGCAGCTTGAGGGTAGGGACTAATGAGCAGTTCTTC. It translates to CASSLRVGTNEQFF.

This clonotype was counted a few times. The chain is built from TRBV19 and TRBJ2-3; D is undetermined. The germline V and J ends were trimmed by 3 bases and 4 bases, with 11 bases remaining between them. The CDR3 runs 14 residues. Germline lookup yields CDR1 LNHDA and CDR2 SQIVND (reference sequence). CDR3 DNA sequence: TGTGCCAGTAGTATGAGTCTAGTCCCAGATACGCAGTATTTT. Its protein is CASSMSLVPDTQYF. Using reference TRBV19 and TRBJ2-3 for the parts outside the CDR3, the full variable domain is DGGITQSPKYLFRKEGQNVTLSCEQNLNHDAMYWYRQDPGQGLRLIYYSQIVNDFQKGDIAEGYSVSREKKESFPLTVTSAQKNPTAFYLCASSMSLVPDTQYFGPGTRLTVL.

On this clonotype itself: Possible read error: a much larger clone is one base away. This sequence joins TRBV12-3 or TRBV12-4 and TRBJ1-3, with 7 bases aligning to TRBD1. There are 15 residues in the CDR3. The junction had 8 bases not matched to a gene; V was cut back by 6 bases and J by 3 bases. For the CDR3, the DNA is TGTGCCAGCAGCCAAGGGAGGGGGCTTGGAAACACCATATATTTT. Amino acids: CASSQGRGLGNTIYF.

The rearrangement joins TRBV2 to TRBJ2-6, with D possibly being TRBD1 or TRBD2 (5 bases each). Germline assignment: CDR1 SNHLY and CDR2 FYNNEI. The V gene lost 4 bases and the J gene lost 3 bases, with 13 bases spanning the gap. This CDR3 contains 16 residues. CDR3 sequence (DNA): TGTGCCAGCAGTGCAATCGGGGACGGTGGGGCCAACGTCCTGACTTTC. Residues: CASSAIGDGGANVLTF. Together with reference TRBV2 and TRBJ2-6, the CDR3 gives the full variable domain: EPEVTQTPSHQVTQMGQEVILRCVPISNHLYFYWYRQILGQKVEFLVSFYNNEISEKSEIFDDQFSVERPDGSNFTLKIRSTKLEDSAMYFCASSAIGDGGANVLTFGAGSRLTVL.

This clonotype was picked up many times. The rearrangement links TRBV7-9 to TRBJ1-5, with D unresolved. Trimming took off 3 bases at V and 5 bases at J, with 11 bases between the two ends. Germline-derived CDR1 and CDR2 are SEHNR and FQNEAQ (reference sequence). CDR3 length equals 14 residues. CDR3 DNA sequence: TGTGCCAGCAGCTTTGCCGGGAACCATCAGCCCCAGCATTTT. Amino acids: CASSFAGNHQPQHF.

Notes on this clonotype: One end of the junction fails to match germline, which may point to a read error. The genes are TRBV7-9 and TRBJ1-4, with TRBD1 identical over 9 bases. This CDR3 region has 16 residues. Germline V lookup: CDR1 SEHNR, CDR2 FQNEAQ (reference sequence). CDR3 amino acids: CASSPGQGTTNEKLFF. Written as DNA, the CDR3 is TGTGCCAGCAGCCCGGGACAGGGTACAACTAACGAAAAACTGTTTTTT.

The chain uses TRBV20-1 and TRBJ2-7; TRBD1 agrees at 8 bases. From germline, CDR1 is DFQATT and CDR2 SNEGSKA (reference sequence). CDR3 length: 14 amino acids. The V segment lost 1 base and the J segment 2 bases; nucleotides outside the gene matches: 4. In nucleotides, the CDR3 is TGCAGTGCTAGAGGGGACAGGTCTACCTACGAGCAGTACTTC. Amino acid sequence: CSARGDRSTYEQYF.

V and J are TRBV7-3 and TRBJ2-7; a weak D match, TRBD1 (6 bases). CDR1 SGHTA and CDR2 FQGTGA come from the germline V gene. The CDR3 is 16 residues long. The ends were cut back, 5 bases at V and 4 bases at J, with 21 bases in the middle. CDR3 protein: CASSAGPGAEGYEQYF. The CDR3 coding sequence is TGTGCCAGCAGCGCAGGGCCAGGGGCCGAGGGTTACGAGCAGTACTTC. The variable domain in full, with the rest retrieved from reference TRBV7-3 and TRBJ2-7, is GAGVSQTPSNKVTEKGKYVELRCDPISGHTALYWYRQSLGQGPEFLIYFQGTGAADDSGLPNDRFFAVRPEGSVSTLKIQRTERGDSAVYLCASSAGPGAEGYEQYFGPGTRLTVT.